This is a list of T cell receptor beta chains from one sample in a study of CD8+ T cells in alopecia areata. Some clones are missing from TCRdb's copy, which holds only in-frame ones; the method was immunoSEQ multiplex PCR. The repertoire consists of 110,000 to 150,000 clones, with about 60% occurring once and the leading ten covering nearly 6.5%. Sequencing was performed on CD4+ T cells sorted from blood, taken at week 0. Receptor source: a human donor with alopecia areata. Both conserved end residues are part of each CDR3. The order of the fields is J gene, clone size, V gene, D gene, CDR3 DNA, CDR3 protein. The D gene is left open where the match is weak. Rows may omit the clone size; those that give it use once, few, many or a size class.

J gene: TRBJ1-1; clone size: NA; V gene: TRBV10-3; D gene: NA; CDR3 DNA: TGTGCCATCAGTGAGTCAATGGGGGGACGGAACACTGAAGCTTTCTTT; CDR3 protein: CAISESMGGRNTEAFF
J gene: TRBJ1-2; clone size: NA; V gene: TRBV25-1; D gene: TRBD1; CDR3 DNA: TGTGCCAGCAGTGAACCGAAGGGACAGGGGTCTAACTATGGCTACACCTTC; CDR3 protein: CASSEPKGQGSNYGYTF
J gene: TRBJ2-5; clone size: NA; V gene: TRBV7-3; D gene: NA; CDR3 DNA: TGTGCCAGCGGGGTAGGGCGGGAAGAGACCCAGTACTTC; CDR3 protein: CASGVGREETQYF
J gene: TRBJ2-7; clone size: NA; V gene: TRBV25-1; D gene: TRBD2; CDR3 DNA: TGTGCCAGCAGACCCGGGACTAGCGGGGGCCTGGGGGAGCAGTACTTC; CDR3 protein: CASRPGTSGGLGEQYF
J gene: TRBJ1-1; clone size: NA; V gene: TRBV30; D gene: TRBD1; CDR3 DNA: TGTGCCTGGAGTGCGCGGCGGCCAGGGGGTAGGACTGAAGCTTTCTTT; CDR3 protein: CAWSARRPGGRTEAFF
J gene: TRBJ2-3; clone size: NA; V gene: TRBV5-4; D gene: TRBD1; CDR3 DNA: TGTGCCAGCAGCAAGCCAGGGACAGGGGGCGGATCAGATACGCAGTATTTT; CDR3 protein: CASSKPGTGGGSDTQYF
J gene: TRBJ2-5; clone size: NA; V gene: TRBV5-1; D gene: NA; CDR3 DNA: TGCGCCAGCAGCTTGGCAAGGGACCAGACCCAGTACTTC; CDR3 protein: CASSLARDQTQYF
J gene: TRBJ2-3; clone size: many; V gene: TRBV12-5; D gene: NA; CDR3 DNA: TGTGCTAGTGGTTTGGTATGGGATGTAGGGGTCGGCACAGATACGCAGTATTTT; CDR3 protein: CASGLVWDVGVGTDTQYF
J gene: TRBJ2-7; clone size: NA; V gene: TRBV6-5; D gene: NA; CDR3 DNA: TGTGCCAGCAGCGAAAACCGGGACTTTGGATACGAGCAGTACTTC; CDR3 protein: CASSENRDFGYEQYF
J gene: TRBJ2-5; clone size: few; V gene: TRBV29-1; D gene: TRBD1; CDR3 DNA: TGCAGCGTTGAACAGGGGGCGAAGACCCAGTACTTC; CDR3 protein: CSVEQGAKTQYF
J gene: TRBJ1-3; clone size: NA; V gene: TRBV5-1; D gene: NA; CDR3 DNA: TGCGCCAGCAGCCCCGGGCGCGCTGGAAACACCATATATTTT; CDR3 protein: CASSPGRAGNTIYF
J gene: TRBJ2-5; clone size: few; V gene: TRBV5-1; D gene: TRBD2; CDR3 DNA: TGCGCCAGCAGCTTAACTAGCGGGGGAAAAGAGACCCAGTACTTC; CDR3 protein: CASSLTSGGKETQYF
J gene: TRBJ2-3; clone size: NA; V gene: TRBV11-2; D gene: NA; CDR3 DNA: TGTGCCAGCACCCGGGGTAGCACAGATACGCAGTATTTT; CDR3 protein: CASTRGSTDTQYF
J gene: TRBJ1-1; clone size: few; V gene: TRBV29-1; D gene: NA; CDR3 DNA: TGCAGCGTTGAGCGGGGCGGGAACACTGAAGCTTTCTTT; CDR3 protein: CSVERGGNTEAFF
J gene: TRBJ1-1; clone size: few; V gene: TRBV30; D gene: NA; CDR3 DNA: TGTGCCTGGAGTCTGGAGGGGATCTACCTGAACACTGAAGCTTTCTTT; CDR3 protein: CAWSLEGIYLNTEAFF
J gene: TRBJ2-7; clone size: NA; V gene: TRBV9; D gene: NA; CDR3 DNA: TGTGCCAGCAGCGTAGACGAGCAGTACTTC; CDR3 protein: CASSVDEQYF
J gene: TRBJ2-6; clone size: NA; V gene: TRBV5-6; D gene: NA; CDR3 DNA: TGTGCCAGCAGGGGGTTTGGGGCCAACGTCCTGACTTTC; CDR3 protein: CASRGFGANVLTF
J gene: TRBJ1-2; clone size: NA; V gene: TRBV27; D gene: TRBD1; CDR3 DNA: TGTGCCAGCAGTGCCAATGACAGGGTTTCCGGCTACACCTTC; CDR3 protein: CASSANDRVSGYTF
J gene: TRBJ2-7; clone size: NA; V gene: TRBV5-6; D gene: TRBD1; CDR3 DNA: TGTGCCAGCAGCTTTTACGACAGGGGTTACGAGCAGTACTTC; CDR3 protein: CASSFYDRGYEQYF